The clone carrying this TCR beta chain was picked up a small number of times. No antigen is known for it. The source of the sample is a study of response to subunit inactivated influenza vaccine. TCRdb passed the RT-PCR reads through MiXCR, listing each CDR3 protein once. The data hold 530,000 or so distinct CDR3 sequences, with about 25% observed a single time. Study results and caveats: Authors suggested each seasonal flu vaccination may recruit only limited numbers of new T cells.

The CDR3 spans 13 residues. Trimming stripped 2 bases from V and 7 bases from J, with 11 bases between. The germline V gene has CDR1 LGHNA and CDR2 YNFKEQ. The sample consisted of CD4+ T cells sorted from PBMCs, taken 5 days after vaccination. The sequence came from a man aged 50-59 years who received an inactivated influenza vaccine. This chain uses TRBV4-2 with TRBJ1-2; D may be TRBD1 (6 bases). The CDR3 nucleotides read TGTGCCAGCAGCCAATGGGGGCTCGGTGGCTACACCTTC. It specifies CASSQWGLGGYTF.